The rows below give T cell receptor beta chains drawn from one sample of a study of blood T cell repertoires in COVID-19. Clones were sequenced by immunoSEQ multiplex PCR, and TCRdb holds only the in-frame ones, with some missing. The sample comprises nearly 100,000 clones, roughly 90% of which are singletons, and more than 1.5% rests with the top ten. The specimen sequenced was peripheral blood. The receptor source for this set is an elderly man with acute or convalescent COVID-19. Both conserved end residues are part of each CDR3. Fields, in order: V gene, J gene, CDR3 protein.

TRBV28	TRBJ1-5	CASSSTGLGRNQPQHF
TRBV20-1	TRBJ1-6	CSASDSEVGRNSPLHF
TRBV5-6	TRBJ1-1	CASSLVKNTEAFF
TRBV28	TRBJ2-3	CASQQTLREDTQYF
TRBV4-3	TRBJ1-6	CASSQVPTENSPLHF
TRBV2	TRBJ2-6	CASSGRTGGANVLTF
TRBV3-1/TRBV3-2	TRBJ2-5	CASSQDTATQETQYF
TRBV6-6	TRBJ1-3	CASSLTQTASTGGNTIYF
TRBV6-5	TRBJ1-4	CASSTTTGGNEKLFF
TRBV7-9	TRBJ1-1	CASSRVAGVETEAFF
TRBV6-5	TRBJ2-1	CASSRGTSGGNEQFF
TRBV5-1	TRBJ2-2	CASSLGQNTGELFF
TRBV19	TRBJ1-2	CASTETNYGYTF
TRBV19	TRBJ2-1	CASTSSLGVNNEQFF
TRBV5-4	TRBJ2-7	CASSHDSSSYEQYF
TRBV6-2/TRBV6-3	TRBJ1-5	CASSYPDQPQHF
TRBV20-1	TRBJ2-5	CSATPQETQYF
TRBV5-1	TRBJ2-3	CASSHGGGRPSTDTQYF
TRBV9	TRBJ2-7	CASSASAGQTYEQYF